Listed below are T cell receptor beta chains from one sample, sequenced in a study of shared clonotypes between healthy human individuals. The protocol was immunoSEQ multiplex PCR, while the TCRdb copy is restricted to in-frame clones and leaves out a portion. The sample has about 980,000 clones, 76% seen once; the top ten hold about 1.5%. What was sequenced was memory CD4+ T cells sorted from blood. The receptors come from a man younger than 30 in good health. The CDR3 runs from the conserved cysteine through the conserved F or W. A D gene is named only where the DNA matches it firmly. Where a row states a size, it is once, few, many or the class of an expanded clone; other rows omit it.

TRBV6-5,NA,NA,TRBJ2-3,TGTGCCAGCAGTTACTTGGGGAACCCTAGCACAGATACGCAGTATTTT,CASSYLGNPSTDTQYF
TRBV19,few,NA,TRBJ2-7,TGTGCCAGTAGTATACAATACGAGCAGTACTTC,CASSIQYEQYF
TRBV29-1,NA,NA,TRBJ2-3,TGCAGCGTTGGCGGCGAACCAGATACGCAGTATTTT,CSVGGEPDTQYF
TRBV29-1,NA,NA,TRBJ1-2,TGCAGCGTTACCCTGGGACCCCAAGGCTACACCTTC,CSVTLGPQGYTF
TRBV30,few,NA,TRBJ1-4,TGTGCCTGGAGTGTAGCGGGGTGGGCAACTAATGAAAAACTGTTTTTT,CAWSVAGWATNEKLFF
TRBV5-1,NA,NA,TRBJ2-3,TGCGCCAGCAGCTTGCGGGCGGACACAGATACGCAGTATTTT,CASSLRADTDTQYF
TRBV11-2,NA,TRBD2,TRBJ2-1,TGTGCCAGCAGCTTAGAAGAACTAGCGAAGTTCTTC,CASSLEELAKFF
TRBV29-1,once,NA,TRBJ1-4,TGCAGCGTTCGGACGGTCAATGAAAAACTGTTTTTT,CSVRTVNEKLFF
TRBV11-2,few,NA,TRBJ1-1,TGTGCCAGCAGCTTATTCTCCGGCAACACTGAAGCTTTCTTT,CASSLFSGNTEAFF
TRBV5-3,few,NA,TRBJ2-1,TGTGCCAGAAGCCCCTACGGCAGGGACGGTGGGGAATCCAATGAGCAGTTCTTC,CARSPYGRDGGESNEQFF
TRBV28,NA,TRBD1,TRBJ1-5,TGTGCCAGCAGCCAACTGACAGGGTTTAGCAATCAGCCCCAGCATTTT,CASSQLTGFSNQPQHF
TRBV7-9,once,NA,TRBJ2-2,TGTGCCAGCAGCTGGTCGGAGGCCGGGGAGCTGTTTTTT,CASSWSEAGELFF
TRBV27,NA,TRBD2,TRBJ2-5,TGTGCCAGCAGTCTGACTAGCGGGGGTTCTGAGACCCAGTACTTC,CASSLTSGGSETQYF
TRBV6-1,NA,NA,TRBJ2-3,TGTGCCAGCAGGGAACAGGGTGCGATCGCAGATACGCAGTATTTT,CASREQGAIADTQYF
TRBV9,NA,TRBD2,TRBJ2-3,TGTGCCAGCAGCCCCCCAGGCGCGGGGGGCGGGGCAGATACGCAGTATTTT,CASSPPGAGGGADTQYF
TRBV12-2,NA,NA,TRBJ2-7,TGTGCAAGTCGCTTAGGCCGATACGAGCAGTACTTC,CASRLGRYEQYF
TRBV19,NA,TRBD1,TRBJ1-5,TGTGCCAGTAGTCCGGACAGGAATCAGCCCCAGCATTTT,CASSPDRNQPQHF
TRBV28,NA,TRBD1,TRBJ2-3,TGTGCCAGCAGTTTGGACAGGAGGATGGCAGATACGCAGTATTTT,CASSLDRRMADTQYF